These 32 T cell receptor beta chains share one sample of origin, sequenced in a study of T-cell memory formation after mild COVID-19. TCRdb re-analysed the 5' RACE reads in MiXCR, keeping a single row per CDR3 protein. The data contain about 300,000 distinct CDR3 sequences, 15% to 20% of them singletons. Sequences were obtained from PBMCs or a T cell subset sorted from them (not recorded which). The receptors derive from a man in his late teens or twenties who had mild COVID-19 (a few samples of this study predate the infection). Cell type and time point are not known.

This clonotype was observed a few times. V gene TRBV7-6 combines with J gene TRBJ1-2; D ambiguous. The CDR3 covers 13 residues. Between the trimmed V and J ends, which lost 4 bases and 3 bases, there was a span of 9 bases. In germline, CDR1 is SGHVS, CDR2 FNYEAQ. The CDR3 is CASSSPDHYGYTF. CDR3 nucleotides: TGTGCCAGCAGCTCCCCGGACCACTATGGCTACACCTTC.

This rearrangement joins TRBV4-3 to TRBJ1-6; 8 bases agree with TRBD1. This CDR3 region has 15 residues. V dropped 5 bases and J dropped 9; count of bases not matched to a gene: 9. Germline V lookup: CDR1 LGHNA, CDR2 YSLEER. The CDR3 reads CASSTRQGSSSPLHF. CDR3 sequence (DNA): TGCGCCAGCAGCACAAGACAGGGGAGTAGTTCACCCCTCCACTTT.

The V gene is TRBV7-6, the J gene TRBJ1-5; D call uncertain. Germline V gene lookup returns CDR1 SGHVS and CDR2 FNYEAQ. There are 16 residues in the CDR3. The germline V and J ends were trimmed by 5 bases and 3 bases, with 17 bases remaining between them. CDR3 amino acids: CASSPYPPGFNQPQHF. CDR3 DNA: TGTGCCAGCAGCCCCTACCCCCCGGGATTCAATCAGCCCCAGCATTTT.

The V gene is TRBV29-1, the J gene TRBJ2-3; 11 bases map to TRBD1. Germline lookup yields CDR1 SQVTM and CDR2 ANQGSEA. Losses at the gene ends were 7 bases for V and 0 bases for J; bases not matched to a gene: 3. This CDR3 has 14 amino acids. The CDR3 spells CSAGQGASTDTQYF. The CDR3 nucleotides read TGCAGCGCCGGACAGGGGGCTAGCACAGATACGCAGTATTTT.

This clonotype has a handful of counts. CDR3 region: CASSQAALGTEAFF. CDR3 nucleotide sequence: TGCGCCAGCAGCCAAGCGGCACTGGGCACTGAAGCTTTCTTT. The rearrangement joins TRBV4-3 to TRBJ1-1; D is unclear. From germline, CDR1 is LGHNA and CDR2 YSLEER. This CDR3 is built from 14 residues. V dropped 1 base and J dropped 4 bases, with 10 bases sitting between them.

For this clonotype: Being one base from a much bigger clone, this may be a read error. The chain uses TRBV20-1 and TRBJ2-7, with D hard to call. The CDR3 length is 13 residues. Germline values: CDR1 DFQATT, CDR2 SNEGSKA (reference sequence). CDR3 sequence reads: CIAPSLGSYEQYF. The CDR3 nucleotides read TGCATTGCCCCGTCCCTTGGCTCCTACGAGCAGTACTTC.

The table lists this clonotype with a few counts. In nucleotides, the CDR3 is TGTGCCACCAGCACCAAGGACGGAAGTTACGAGCAGTACTTC. This translates into CATSTKDGSYEQYF. This sequence joins TRBV15 and TRBJ2-7, with no clear D. From germline, CDR1 is LNHNV and CDR2 YYDKDF (reference sequence). The CDR3 has 14 residues. Between the trimmed V and J ends, which lost 4 bases and 4 bases, there was a span of 14 bases.

Notes on this clonotype: Sequence at one end of the junction differs from germline and may be a read error. The chain links TRBV4-1 to TRBJ2-7, with TRBD1 as a possible D gene (7 bases). There are 15 residues in the CDR3. Germline V CDR1 and CDR2: MGHRA, YSYEKL. CDR3: CASRQEEGARNEQYF. As DNA, the CDR3 is TGCGCCAGCAGACAAGAGGAGGGGGCGAGGAACGAGCAGTACTTC.

The rearrangement joins TRBV5-1 to TRBJ1-2, with D uncertain. There are 12 residues in the CDR3. V was shortened by 4 bases and J by 11 bases, with 15 bases between the two germline ends. Germline V gene sequence: CDR1 SGHRS, CDR2 YFSETQ. CDR3 protein: CASSPRGEGYTF. For the CDR3, the DNA is TGCGCCAGCAGCCCCCGAGGCGAAGGGTACACCTTC. Full variable domain (remainder filled in from reference TRBV5-1 and TRBJ1-2): KAGVTQTPRYLIKTRGQQVTLSCSPISGHRSVSWYQQTPGQGLQFLFEYFSETQRNKGNFPGRFSGRQFSNSRSEMNVSTLELGDSALYLCASSPRGEGYTFGSGTRLTVV.

This clonotype was seen more than once but under ten times. V and J are TRBV7-2 and TRBJ2-3; maybe TRBD1 (5 bases). CDR1 and CDR2 from the germline V gene are SGHTA and FQGNSA. The V end lost 6 bases, the J end lost 0 bases, and 10 bases lay between the germline ends. This CDR3 region has 14 residues. This chain's CDR3 is CASRTTASTDTQYF. The CDR3 DNA reads TGTGCCAGCAGGACGACAGCTAGCACAGATACGCAGTATTTT.

This clonotype was seen a handful of times. The J gene is TRBJ2-1, the V gene TRBV9, with 13 positions matching TRBD2. The CDR3 is made up of 20 amino acids. The V segment lost 0 bases and the J segment 0 bases; nucleotides outside the gene matches: 9. The germline V gene has CDR1 SGDLS and CDR2 YYNGEE. The CDR3: CASSVAGTSGAGSSYNEQFF. Written as DNA, the CDR3 is TGTGCCAGCAGCGTAGCTGGGACTAGCGGGGCCGGTAGCTCCTACAATGAGCAGTTCTTC.

This clonotype was picked up one time. This chain joins TRBV9 and TRBJ1-1; D is undetermined. V was trimmed by 0 bases and J by 2 bases, leaving 2 bases between them. This CDR3 comprises 12 residues. Germline assignment: CDR1 SGDLS and CDR2 YYNGEE. CDR3 residues: CASSVANTEAFF. For the CDR3, the DNA is TGTGCCAGCAGCGTAGCTAACACTGAAGCTTTCTTT.

The chain carries TRBV5-1 and TRBJ2-1, with 11 bases identical to TRBD2. The CDR3 runs to 17 residues. Germline values: CDR1 SGHRS, CDR2 YFSETQ. J gave up 3 bases and V 0 bases, and 5 bases lay outside the gene matches. DNA for the CDR3: TGCGCCAGCAGCTTGGAAGGCGGGACTAGCGGCTACAATGAGCAGTTCTTC. Translated, it gives CASSLEGGTSGYNEQFF.

The rearrangement joins TRBV7-8 to TRBJ1-1, with D unresolved. The CDR3 contains 14 residues. V lost 2 bases, J lost 1 base, and 8 bases lay in between. CDR1 SGHVS and CDR2 FQNEAQ come from the germline V gene. In DNA, the CDR3 is TGTGCCAGCAGCTTACCGGCAGAGAACACTGAAGCTTTCTTT. Translated: CASSLPAENTEAFF.

In this sample, this clonotype turned up a few times. The V call is TRBV29-1, the J call TRBJ1-2; D is uncertain. Germline V CDR1 and CDR2: SQVTM, ANQGSEA. The CDR3 length is 12 residues. The V and J ends lost 1 base and 12 bases respectively, with 15 bases between them. CDR3 nucleotide sequence: TGCAGCGTTGAAGGGAGAGCGGAGGCACACACCTTC. Residues: CSVEGRAEAHTF.

This clonotype appeared many times. The J gene is TRBJ2-5, the V gene TRBV25-1; D gene unclear. The ends were cut back, 1 base at V and 5 bases at J, with 14 bases in the middle. Per the germline V gene, CDR1 is MGHDK and CDR2 is SYGVNS. CDR3 length: 15 amino acids. The chain's CDR3 is CASSESGRMGETQYF. The CDR3 coding sequence is TGTGCCAGCAGTGAATCCGGGCGGATGGGGGAGACCCAGTACTTC. Filled out from reference TRBV25-1 and TRBJ2-5, the complete variable domain reads EADIYQTPRYLVIGTGKKITLECSQTMGHDKMYWYQQDPGMELHLIHYSYGVNSTEKGDLSSESTVSRIRTEHFPLTLESARPSHTSQYLCASSESGRMGETQYFGPGTRLLVL.

The chain recombines TRBV27 with TRBJ2-5; TRBD2 matches 8 bases. J was trimmed by 5 bases and V by 6 bases; bases with no gene match: 5. Per the germline V gene, CDR1 is MNHEY and CDR2 is SMNVEV (reference sequence). This CDR3 region has 13 residues. CDR3 DNA: TGTGCCAGCAGGGGACTAGTTTCGGAGACCCAGTACTTC. Translating it yields CASRGLVSETQYF.

This clonotype has more than one count but fewer than ten. This chain links TRBV7-6 with TRBJ2-3; TRBD2 matches at 8 bases. The CDR3 loop spans 16 amino acids. V was pared by 2 bases and J by 2 bases, with 6 bases of the junction left unmatched. The V gene's germline CDR1 is SGHVS and CDR2 FNYEAQ. Written as DNA, the CDR3 is TGTGCCAGCAGCTTATGGACGGGGGGGTCCACAGATACGCAGTATTTT. Protein: CASSLWTGGSTDTQYF. The full variable domain, completed using reference TRBV7-6 and TRBJ2-3, is GAGVSQSPRYKVTKRGQDVALRCDPISGHVSLYWYRQALGQGPEFLTYFNYEAQQDKSGLPNDRFSAERPEGSISTLTIQRTEQRDSAMYRCASSLWTGGSTDTQYFGPGTRLTVL.

This clonotype was seen a few times. The chain couples TRBV7-2 to TRBJ2-4, with 7 bases that match TRBD1. Losses at the gene ends were 5 bases for V and 14 bases for J; bases not matched to a gene: 12. Germline V CDR1 and CDR2: SGHTA, FQGNSA. CDR3 length: 13 amino acids. The CDR3 region has the DNA TGTGCCAGCAGCCAAAGACAGGGTGGTGGGGAGTACTTC. Translated: CASSQRQGGGEYF. The whole variable domain, remainder taken from reference TRBV7-2 and TRBJ2-4, is GAGVSQSPSNKVTEKGKDVELRCDPISGHTALYWYRQSLGQGLEFLIYFQGNSAPDKSGLPSDRFSAERTGGSVSTLTIQRTQQEDSAVYLCASSQRQGGGEYFGAGTRLSVL.

V is TRBV7-9 and J is TRBJ1-2; D is unresolved. The V gene lost 1 base and the J gene lost 3 bases, with 6 bases spanning the gap. CDR3 length: 13 amino acids. The germline V gene has CDR1 SEHNR and CDR2 FQNEAQ (reference sequence). The CDR3 sequence: CASSLDGDYGYTF. The CDR3 coding sequence is TGTGCCAGCAGCTTAGACGGGGACTATGGCTACACCTTC.

This clonotype occurred a few times. The chain recombines TRBV7-2 with TRBJ2-4; maybe TRBD2 (7 bases). The CDR3 loop spans 15 amino acids. The germline V gene has CDR1 SGHTA and CDR2 FQGNSA. Trimming took off 5 bases at V and 8 bases at J, with 19 bases between the two ends. CDR3 sequence: CASSLQRGALYIQYF. The CDR3 nucleotides are TGTGCCAGCAGCCTTCAACGGGGGGCGTTATACATTCAGTACTTC.

The chain has TRBV6-4 and TRBJ2-1; 9 nucleotides align to TRBD2. Germline V gives CDR1 MRHNA, CDR2 SNTAGT. J was trimmed by 8 bases and V by 10 bases; bases with no gene match: 12. The CDR3 covers 14 residues. As DNA, the CDR3 is TGTGCCACCTCACTAGCGGGTATCATGGATGAGCAGTTCTTC. It encodes CATSLAGIMDEQFF.

This chain connects TRBV19 to TRBJ1-5; maybe TRBD1 (5 bases). V lost 5 bases to trimming and J lost 3 bases, with 14 bases between them. Germline V gene lookup returns CDR1 LNHDA and CDR2 SQIVND (reference sequence). This CDR3 region has 15 residues. CDR3 nucleotide sequence: TGTGCCAGTAGTTTCGGGACGGACTACAATCAGCCCCAGCATTTT. This translates into CASSFGTDYNQPQHF.

This clonotype was observed many times. The rearrangement joins TRBV5-1 to TRBJ2-2; D is perhaps TRBD1 (6 bases). This CDR3 contains 15 residues. Per the germline V gene, CDR1 is SGHRS and CDR2 is YFSETQ. V was cut by 4 bases and J by 1 base, with 11 bases left in between. For the CDR3, the DNA is TGCGCCAGCAGCGTACAGGGATGGAACACCGGGGAGCTGTTTTTT. It encodes CASSVQGWNTGELFF.

This clonotype was seen a handful of times. The chain uses TRBV4-1 and TRBJ2-3; 10 nucleotides agree with TRBD2. The CDR3 loop spans 16 amino acids. The trim removed 0 bases at V and 2 bases at J, leaving 2 bases unmatched. Germline V gives CDR1 MGHRA, CDR2 YSYEKL. Written as DNA, the CDR3 is TGCGCCAGCAGCCAAGAGAGCGGGGGGGACACAGATACGCAGTATTTT. Translating gives CASSQESGGDTDTQYF.

The gene calls are TRBV6-5 and TRBJ1-1; a possible D gene is TRBD1 (5 bases). The CDR3 runs to 15 residues. V was pared by 2 bases and J by 1 base, with 11 bases between. Germline values: CDR1 MNHEY, CDR2 SVGAGI. The DNA for the CDR3 is TGTGCCAGCAGTTACAGGGGCGCGGCGAACACTGAAGCTTTCTTT. Its protein product is CASSYRGAANTEAFF.

The rearrangement uses TRBV7-2 and TRBJ1-6, with TRBD1 as a possible D gene (6 bases). Germline V gives CDR1 SGHTA, CDR2 FQGNSA. V lost 1 base to trimming and J lost 13 bases, with 11 bases between them. This CDR3 comprises 13 residues. CDR3 amino acids: CASSLGWGRPLHF. In nucleotides, the CDR3 is TGTGCCAGCAGCTTAGGTTGGGGGCGTCCCCTCCACTTT.

The chain carries TRBV12-5 and TRBJ1-5, with unresolved D. Trimming took 0 bases from V and 1 from J, leaving 10 bases between them. The CDR3 totals 16 residues. In germline, CDR1 is LGHNT, CDR2 FRNRAP. The CDR3 loop reads CASGLVLAGSNQPQHF. Here the CDR3 DNA reads TGTGCTAGTGGTTTGGTCCTAGCTGGGAGCAATCAGCCCCAGCATTTT.

The rearrangement links TRBV19 to TRBJ2-3; D unclear. The CDR3 contains 15 residues. CDR1 and CDR2 from the germline V gene are LNHDA and SQIVND (reference sequence). The ends were cut back, 5 bases at V and 0 bases at J, with 12 bases in the middle. CDR3 nucleotides: TGTGCCAGTAGTGGCACAGAGGCTAGCACAGATACGCAGTATTTT. Translation gives CASSGTEASTDTQYF.

CDR3 sequence: CAISGDISGTEAFF. The CDR3 DNA is TGTGCCATCAGTGGTGACATTTCGGGGACTGAAGCTTTCTTT. The V call is TRBV10-3, the J call TRBJ1-1; no clear D gene. CDR1 ENHRY and CDR2 SYGVKD come from the germline V gene. V was clipped by 4 bases and J by 5 bases, with 14 bases between them. The CDR3 runs to 14 residues.

This clonotype was counted only a few times. The chain combines TRBV7-9 with TRBJ2-7; no reliable D call. The CDR3 is 11 residues long. CDR1 and CDR2 from the germline V gene are SEHNR and FQNEAQ (reference sequence). V lost 4 bases, J lost 7 bases, and 8 bases lay in between. In nucleotides, the CDR3 is TGTGCCAGCAGCTCCTCTCGGGAGCAGTACTTC. It codes for CASSSSREQYF.

This clonotype was picked up one time. V gene TRBV29-1 combines with J gene TRBJ1-3; 8 bases line up with TRBD1. After removal of 6 bases from V and 4 bases from J, the junction contained 5 bases not matched to a gene. The CDR3 length is 13 residues. Germline V CDR1 and CDR2: SQVTM, ANQGSEA. The CDR3 loop reads CSVDRDRGNTIYF. The CDR3 DNA follows: TGCAGCGTGGACAGGGATCGAGGAAACACCATATATTTT.